Here is one T cell receptor beta chain with its context. Its target is not known. These data originate in a study of early T cells in non-severe SARS-CoV-2 infection. For the study at large: The sequenced material was bulk RNA from unsorted whole blood, and its chains were unpaired.

Individual cDNA molecules carried attached unique molecular identifiers. TCRdb reanalysed the 5' RACE reads using MiXCR and keeps one entry per CDR3 protein. Among under 85,000 distinct CDR3 sequences listed, more than 14% were seen once. The study's findings and limits: Lookups in VDJdb leaned toward anti-spike CD8 responses and missed private and CD4 specificities.

The CDR3 runs to 15 residues. With 5 bases clipped from V and 7 bases from J, the junction kept 10 bases outside the gene matches. The germline V gene encodes CDR1 SGHTA and CDR2 FQGTGA. The TCR sequence derives from an adult who was a healthcare worker with PCR-confirmed SARS-CoV-2 infection or an uninfected control (not recorded which). Specimen: whole blood, collected at baseline. The chain uses TRBV7-3 and TRBJ2-7; 11 bases match TRBD2. CDR3 bases: TGTGCCAGCAGCCAAAATCCGGGACTAGCGGAAGAGCAGTACTTC. Its protein is CASSQNPGLAEEQYF.